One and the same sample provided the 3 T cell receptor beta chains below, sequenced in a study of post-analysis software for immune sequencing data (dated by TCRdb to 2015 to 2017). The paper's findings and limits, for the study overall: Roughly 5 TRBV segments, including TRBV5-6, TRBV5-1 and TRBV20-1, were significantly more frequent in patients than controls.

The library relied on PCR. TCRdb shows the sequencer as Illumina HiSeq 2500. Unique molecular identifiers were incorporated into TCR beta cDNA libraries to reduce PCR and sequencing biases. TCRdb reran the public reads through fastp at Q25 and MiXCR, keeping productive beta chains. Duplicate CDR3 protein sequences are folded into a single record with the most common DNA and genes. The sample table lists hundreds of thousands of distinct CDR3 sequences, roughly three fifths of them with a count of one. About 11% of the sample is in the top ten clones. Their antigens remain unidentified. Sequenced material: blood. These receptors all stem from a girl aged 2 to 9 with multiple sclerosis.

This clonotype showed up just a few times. This CDR3 reads CASSPWTSGTGEQFF. Here the CDR3 DNA reads TGTGCCAGCAGTCCTTGGACTAGCGGGACTGGTGAGCAGTTCTTC. This sequence joins TRBV12-3 or TRBV12-4 and TRBJ2-1, with 12 positions matching TRBD2. CDR3 length: 15 residues. Losses at the gene ends were 5 bases for V and 9 bases for J; bases not matched to a gene: 8.

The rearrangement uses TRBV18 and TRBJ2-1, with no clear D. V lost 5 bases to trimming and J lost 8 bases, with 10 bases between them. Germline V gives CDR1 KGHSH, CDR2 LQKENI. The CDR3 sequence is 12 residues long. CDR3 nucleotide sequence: TGTGCCAGCTCATCAGACCCGGATGAGCAGTTCTTC. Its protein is CASSSDPDEQFF.

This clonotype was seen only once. Here the CDR3 reads CASSWDRIQIQYF. The CDR3 DNA is TGTGCCAGCAGCTGGGACAGGATCCAGATTCAGTACTTC. V and J are TRBV7-2 and TRBJ2-4; 8 nucleotides agree with TRBD1. This CDR3 is 13 amino acids long. Trimming removed 4 bases from V and 10 bases from J; junction bases left unmatched: 6. Germline V gene sequence: CDR1 SGHTA, CDR2 FQGNSA.